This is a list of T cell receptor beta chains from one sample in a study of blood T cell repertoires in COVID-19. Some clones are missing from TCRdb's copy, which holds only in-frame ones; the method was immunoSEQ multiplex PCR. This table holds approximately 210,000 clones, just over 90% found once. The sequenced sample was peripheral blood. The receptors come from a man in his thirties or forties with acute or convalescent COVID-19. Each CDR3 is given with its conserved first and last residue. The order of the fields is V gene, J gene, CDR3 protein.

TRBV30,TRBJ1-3,CAWSRQGSVAGNTIYF
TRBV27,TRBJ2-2,CASSLSPGAGELFF
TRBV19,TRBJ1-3,CASTPGGFSGNTIYF
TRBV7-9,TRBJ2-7,CASSLAVAAAEQYF
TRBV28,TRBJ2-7,CASSFQGPLYEQYF
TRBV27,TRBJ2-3,CASSFLTSGSTTDTQYF
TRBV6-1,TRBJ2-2,CASSEVRWTGELFF
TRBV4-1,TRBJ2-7,CASSQSLSGGSYEQYF
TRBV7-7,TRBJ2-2,CASSTGLVATGELFF
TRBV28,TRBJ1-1,CASTYRQTTWNTEAFF
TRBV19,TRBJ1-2,CATFPGQGARGYTF
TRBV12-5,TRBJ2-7,CASVRGQGFSEQYF
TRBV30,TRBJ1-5,CAWRDRGLGHSNQPQHF
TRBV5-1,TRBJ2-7,CASSPDTMGEQYF
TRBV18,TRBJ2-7,CASSKASTSKGTEQYF
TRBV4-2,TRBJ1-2,CASSRDRDFNYGYTF
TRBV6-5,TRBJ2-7,CASRTDRGPNREQYF
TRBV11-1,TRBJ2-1,CASSLLGTVYDEQFF
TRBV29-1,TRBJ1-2,CSVETSPNYGYTF
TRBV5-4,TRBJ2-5,CASKSGYQETQYF
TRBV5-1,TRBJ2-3,CASSSRSTSTDTQYF
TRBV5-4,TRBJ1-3,CASSSTGERNTIYF
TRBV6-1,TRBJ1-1,CASSEAKGADTEAFF
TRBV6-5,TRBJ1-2,CASSPGTTYGYTF
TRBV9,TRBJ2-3,CASSVLSGTQYF
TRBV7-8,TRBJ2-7,CASSRSAAGTSSYEQYF
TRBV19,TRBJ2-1,CASTDLRVGGQFF
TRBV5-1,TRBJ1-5,CASSSLPGQANQPQHF
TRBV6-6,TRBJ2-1,CASIRGAGNEQFF
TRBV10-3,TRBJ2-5,CAISESSGGETQYF
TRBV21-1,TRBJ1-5,CASSKGTHSRGSNQPQHF
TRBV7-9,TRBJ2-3,CASRQSLAGADTQYF
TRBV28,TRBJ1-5,CASSPLRTAQLIYSNQPQHF
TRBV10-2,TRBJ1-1,CASETGGIATEAFF
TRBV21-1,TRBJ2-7,CASSTWDTLLEQYF
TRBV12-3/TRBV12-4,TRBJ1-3,CASSIGTGDTIYF
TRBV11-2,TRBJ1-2,CASRPGQGFYGYTF
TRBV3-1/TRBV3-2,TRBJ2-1,CASSHRGWGGFF
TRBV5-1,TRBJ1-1,CASSLTGSDTEAFF